The following is a TCR beta chain sequence with its context. The antigen remains unidentified. These data originate in a study of CD4+ T cells in melanoma. Study conclusions and caveats: In melanoma, neoantigen-specific CD4+ T cells reportedly differed in differentiation state. CD8+ T cell, macrophage and B cell function reportedly correlated with neoantigen-specific CD4+ T cells.

The method was immunoSEQ multiplex PCR; TCRdb's version includes in-frame clones alone and lacks a portion of them. The table records some 150,000 clones, about 93% of them present only once. Trimming cost V 7 bases and J 0 bases; bases outside gene matches: 17. Germline CDR1 and CDR2: SGHVS and FQNEAQ. The CDR3 length is 18 residues. The source of this sequence is a human donor with melanoma. This rearrangement joins TRBV7-8 to TRBJ2-7, with 8 bases lining up with TRBD2. In DNA, the CDR3 is TGTGCCAGCAACCCAACCGGGTTGGGGCTAGCGGGCTCCTACGAGCAGTACTTC. It specifies CASNPTGLGLAGSYEQYF. The entire variable domain, with the rest obtained from reference TRBV7-8 and TRBJ2-7, is as follows: GAGVSQSPRYKVAKRGQDVALRCDPISGHVSLFWYQQALGQGPEFLTYFQNEAQLDKSGLPSDRFFAERPEGSVSTLKIQRTQQEDSAVYLCASNPTGLGLAGSYEQYFGPGTRLTVT.